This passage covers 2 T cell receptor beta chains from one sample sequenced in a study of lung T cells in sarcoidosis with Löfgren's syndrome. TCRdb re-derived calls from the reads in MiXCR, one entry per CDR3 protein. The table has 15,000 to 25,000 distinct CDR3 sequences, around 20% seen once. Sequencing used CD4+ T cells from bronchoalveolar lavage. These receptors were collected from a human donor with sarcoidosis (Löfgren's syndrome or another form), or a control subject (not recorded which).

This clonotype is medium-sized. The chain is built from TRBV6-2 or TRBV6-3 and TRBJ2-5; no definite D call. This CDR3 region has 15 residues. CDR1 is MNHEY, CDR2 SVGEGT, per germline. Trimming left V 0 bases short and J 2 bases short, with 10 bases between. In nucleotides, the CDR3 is TGTGCCAGCAGTTACTCTATTAGCCCACAAGAGACCCAGTACTTC. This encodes CASSYSISPQETQYF.

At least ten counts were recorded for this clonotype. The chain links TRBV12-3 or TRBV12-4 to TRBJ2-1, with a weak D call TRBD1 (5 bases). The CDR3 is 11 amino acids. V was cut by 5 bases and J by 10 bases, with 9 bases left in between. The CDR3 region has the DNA TGTGCCAGCAGTATTCGACAGGAGCAGTTCTTC. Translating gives CASSIRQEQFF.